Listed below are T cell receptor beta chains from one sample, sequenced in a study of cytomegalovirus exposure and HLA in healthy donors. Produced via immunoSEQ multiplex PCR; TCRdb's table is partial and in-frame only. The data contain about 150,000 clones, about 79% of them singletons. Sequenced: PBMCs. The receptors derive from a woman aged 30 to 39 in good health and CMV-seronegative. Each CDR3 is given with its conserved first and last residue. A D gene is named only where the DNA matches it firmly. Where a row states a size, it is once, few, many or the class of an expanded clone; other rows omit it.

v_gene: TRBV2
abundance: NA
j_gene: TRBJ1-2
d_gene: TRBD1
len: 13
CDR3nt: TGTGCCAGCATGCGGGACAGGAATGGTGGCTACACCTTC
CDR3aa: CASMRDRNGGYTF

v_gene: TRBV13
abundance: NA
j_gene: TRBJ1-1
d_gene: NA
len: 14
CDR3nt: TGTGCCAGCAGCTTGCAGGGGTATAACACTGAAGCTTTCTTT
CDR3aa: CASSLQGYNTEAFF

v_gene: TRBV7-9
abundance: NA
j_gene: TRBJ2-7
d_gene: NA
len: 11
CDR3nt: TGTGCCAGCAGCCCAAACTACGAGCAGTACTTC
CDR3aa: CASSPNYEQYF

v_gene: TRBV29-1
abundance: NA
j_gene: TRBJ2-5
d_gene: NA
len: 13
CDR3nt: TGCAGCGTTGTGAGCCAGGGAAGAGAGACCCAGTACTTC
CDR3aa: CSVVSQGRETQYF

v_gene: TRBV6-6
abundance: NA
j_gene: TRBJ2-1
d_gene: TRBD1
len: 14
CDR3nt: TGTGCCAGCAGTTACGGGACAGGGCCCCGGGAGCAGTTCTTC
CDR3aa: CASSYGTGPREQFF

v_gene: TRBV30
abundance: few
j_gene: TRBJ1-1
d_gene: NA
len: 11
CDR3nt: TGTGCCTGGAGTGTAGCCCATGAAGCTTTCTTT
CDR3aa: CAWSVAHEAFF

v_gene: TRBV27
abundance: NA
j_gene: TRBJ1-1
d_gene: NA
len: 18
CDR3nt: TGTGCCAGCAGTCAATTTCGAGGTAGAGGGTTTTTGGACACTGAAGCTTTCTTT
CDR3aa: CASSQFRGRGFLDTEAFF

v_gene: TRBV19
abundance: NA
j_gene: TRBJ1-2
d_gene: NA
len: 13
CDR3nt: TGTGCCAGTAGTACTTATGGGCCCGAGGGCTACACCTTC
CDR3aa: CASSTYGPEGYTF

v_gene: TRBV4-3
abundance: NA
j_gene: TRBJ1-5
d_gene: NA
len: 16
CDR3nt: TGCGCCAGCAGCCAAGATCTTCGACAGGACAATCAGCCCCAGCATTTT
CDR3aa: CASSQDLRQDNQPQHF

v_gene: TRBV13
abundance: NA
j_gene: TRBJ2-4
d_gene: NA
len: 16
CDR3nt: TGTGCCAGCAGCTCGACCCCGACAGGCAGCAAAAACATTCAGTACTTC
CDR3aa: CASSSTPTGSKNIQYF

v_gene: TRBV9
abundance: NA
j_gene: TRBJ1-6
d_gene: NA
len: 16
CDR3nt: TGTGCCAGCAGCGTAGAGGGACTCTCCTATAATTCACCCCTCCACTTT
CDR3aa: CASSVEGLSYNSPLHF

v_gene: TRBV4-1
abundance: NA
j_gene: TRBJ2-7
d_gene: TRBD2
len: 16
CDR3nt: TGCGCCAGCAGCCAAGATGCGACGGGGGGGCGTCGGGAGCAGTACTTC
CDR3aa: CASSQDATGGRREQYF

v_gene: TRBV2
abundance: NA
j_gene: TRBJ1-2
d_gene: NA
len: 15
CDR3nt: TGTGCCAGCAGGCAGGGTATCGGGGGGAACTATGGCTACACCTTC
CDR3aa: CASRQGIGGNYGYTF

v_gene: TRBV6-1
abundance: NA
j_gene: TRBJ2-7
d_gene: NA
len: 14
CDR3nt: TGTGCCAGCAGTGTTTCATGGAGCTCCTACGAGCAGTACTTC
CDR3aa: CASSVSWSSYEQYF

v_gene: TRBV18
abundance: NA
j_gene: TRBJ1-1
d_gene: NA
len: 13
CDR3nt: TGTGCCAGCTCACCACGGGGCGAGACTGAAGCTTTCTTT
CDR3aa: CASSPRGETEAFF

v_gene: TRBV6-5
abundance: NA
j_gene: TRBJ2-1
d_gene: NA
len: 13
CDR3nt: TGTGCCAGCAGTTTGAGATCCCACAATGAGCAGTTCTTC
CDR3aa: CASSLRSHNEQFF

v_gene: TRBV5-5
abundance: NA
j_gene: TRBJ1-2
d_gene: TRBD1
len: 13
CDR3nt: TGTGCCAGCAGGGACGACAGGGAGGATGGCTACACCTTC
CDR3aa: CASRDDREDGYTF

v_gene: TRBV9
abundance: once
j_gene: TRBJ1-5
d_gene: TRBD1
len: 14
CDR3nt: TGTGCCAGCAGCGAGGGGACAGGCTCTCAGCCCCAGCATTTT
CDR3aa: CASSEGTGSQPQHF

v_gene: TRBV7-2
abundance: few
j_gene: TRBJ2-3
d_gene: TRBD2
len: 14
CDR3nt: TGTGCCAGCAGCTTAACTAGCGGCACAGATACGCAGTATTTT
CDR3aa: CASSLTSGTDTQYF

v_gene: TRBV5-4
abundance: NA
j_gene: TRBJ2-5
d_gene: NA
len: 13
CDR3nt: TGTGCCAGCAGCTCCCCGACAGAAGAGACCCAGTACTTC
CDR3aa: CASSSPTEETQYF

v_gene: TRBV5-4
abundance: NA
j_gene: TRBJ2-7
d_gene: TRBD1
len: 13
CDR3nt: TGTGCCAGCGGACGGGACAGCTCCTACGAGCAGTACTTC
CDR3aa: CASGRDSSYEQYF

v_gene: TRBV10-3
abundance: NA
j_gene: TRBJ1-2
d_gene: TRBD1
len: 16
CDR3nt: TGTGCCATCAGTGCAACACCGGGACAGGGTCCCTATGGCTACACCTTC
CDR3aa: CAISATPGQGPYGYTF

v_gene: TRBV5-1
abundance: NA
j_gene: TRBJ1-3
d_gene: NA
len: 15
CDR3nt: TGCGCCAGCAGCTTGGGGAGTACTGATGGAAACACCATATATTTT
CDR3aa: CASSLGSTDGNTIYF

v_gene: TRBV6-6
abundance: NA
j_gene: TRBJ1-2
d_gene: NA
len: 12
CDR3nt: TGTGCCAGCACTGACATCCAAAATGGCTACACCTTC
CDR3aa: CASTDIQNGYTF

v_gene: TRBV9
abundance: NA
j_gene: TRBJ2-5
d_gene: NA
len: 13
CDR3nt: TGTGCCAGCAGCGTAACTGCGTTGGAGACCCAGTACTTC
CDR3aa: CASSVTALETQYF

v_gene: TRBV5-6
abundance: NA
j_gene: TRBJ2-7
d_gene: TRBD1
len: 15
CDR3nt: TGTGCCAGCAGCTCGGACAGGGGGCTTCGATACGAGCAGTACTTC
CDR3aa: CASSSDRGLRYEQYF

v_gene: TRBV5-1
abundance: few
j_gene: TRBJ2-1
d_gene: NA
len: 15
CDR3nt: TGCGCCAGCAGCTTGGCACTCCCGAGGGTCGATGAGCAGTTCTTC
CDR3aa: CASSLALPRVDEQFF

v_gene: TRBV25-1
abundance: NA
j_gene: TRBJ1-1
d_gene: TRBD1
len: 13
CDR3nt: TGTGCCAGTGAGGACAGGGCCTTACCTCAAGCTTTCTTT
CDR3aa: CASEDRALPQAFF

v_gene: TRBV4-1
abundance: NA
j_gene: TRBJ2-1
d_gene: TRBD2
len: 17
CDR3nt: TGCGCCAGCAGCCAAGATTCCGCGGGGGGGAGGAGAAATGAGCAGTTCTTC
CDR3aa: CASSQDSAGGRRNEQFF

v_gene: TRBV28
abundance: NA
j_gene: TRBJ2-7
d_gene: NA
len: 18
CDR3nt: TGTGCCAGCAGTCCGCAGACTCCAGGGGAGGGTCCGGCCTACGAGCAGTACTTC
CDR3aa: CASSPQTPGEGPAYEQYF

v_gene: TRBV5-1
abundance: once
j_gene: TRBJ2-1
d_gene: NA
len: 13
CDR3nt: TGCGCCAGCAGACTTCGTCCATACAATGAGCAGTTCTTC
CDR3aa: CASRLRPYNEQFF

v_gene: TRBV5-1
abundance: NA
j_gene: TRBJ1-2
d_gene: TRBD1
len: 13
CDR3nt: TGCGCCAGCAGCTTGGGGGACAGGGGACCCGCCCACTTC
CDR3aa: CASSLGDRGPAHF

v_gene: TRBV5-4
abundance: NA
j_gene: TRBJ2-3
d_gene: NA
len: 17
CDR3nt: TGTGCCAGCAGCCTGCCAGGGATAGGGGATGGGACAGATACGCAGTATTTT
CDR3aa: CASSLPGIGDGTDTQYF

v_gene: TRBV6-1
abundance: few
j_gene: TRBJ2-2
d_gene: NA
len: 15
CDR3nt: TGTGCCAGCAGTGAAGTTGTCAGGGCGACCGGGGAGCTGTTTTTT
CDR3aa: CASSEVVRATGELFF

v_gene: TRBV11-2
abundance: NA
j_gene: TRBJ1-1
d_gene: TRBD1
len: 16
CDR3nt: TGTGCCAGCAGCTCCGGGACAGGACCCTTGAACACTGAAGCTTTCTTT
CDR3aa: CASSSGTGPLNTEAFF

v_gene: TRBV9
abundance: NA
j_gene: TRBJ2-7
d_gene: NA
len: 14
CDR3nt: TGTGCCAGCAGCGTCGAGGGGGTCAGTTACGAGCAGTACTTC
CDR3aa: CASSVEGVSYEQYF

v_gene: TRBV27
abundance: NA
j_gene: TRBJ1-2
d_gene: NA
len: 13
CDR3nt: TGTGCCAGCAGTCGGGGGAAACTATATGGCTACACCTTC
CDR3aa: CASSRGKLYGYTF

v_gene: TRBV4-2
abundance: NA
j_gene: TRBJ1-6
d_gene: NA
len: 16
CDR3nt: TGTGCCAGCAGCCAGGCCCGGGAGAGAGCTAATTCACCCCTCCACTTT
CDR3aa: CASSQARERANSPLHF

v_gene: TRBV18
abundance: NA
j_gene: TRBJ1-2
d_gene: NA
len: 14
CDR3nt: TGTGCCAGCTCCCAAAACAGGGCTAACTATGGCTACACCTTC
CDR3aa: CASSQNRANYGYTF

v_gene: TRBV4-2
abundance: NA
j_gene: TRBJ2-7
d_gene: NA
len: 15
CDR3nt: TGTGCCAGCAGCCAAGATGGACAAACCTCCTACGAGCAGTACTTC
CDR3aa: CASSQDGQTSYEQYF

v_gene: TRBV7-8
abundance: NA
j_gene: TRBJ2-1
d_gene: TRBD2
len: 15
CDR3nt: TGTGCCAGCAGCCAGCCGGGACTAGAGATCCCTGAGCAGTTCTTC
CDR3aa: CASSQPGLEIPEQFF

v_gene: TRBV6-1
abundance: NA
j_gene: TRBJ2-5
d_gene: TRBD2
len: 14
CDR3nt: TGTGCCAGCTCCCTAGCGGGGGGTTTTGAGACCCAGTACTTC
CDR3aa: CASSLAGGFETQYF

v_gene: TRBV9
abundance: NA
j_gene: TRBJ1-6
d_gene: TRBD1
len: 16
CDR3nt: TGTGCCAGCAGCGTTGGGGGGACAGGGGTTAATTCACCCCTCCACTTT
CDR3aa: CASSVGGTGVNSPLHF

v_gene: TRBV7-6
abundance: NA
j_gene: TRBJ1-2
d_gene: TRBD1
len: 17
CDR3nt: TGTGCCAGCAGCTTAGTCGCAAGCAAGGGGGCCGACTATGGCTACACCTTC
CDR3aa: CASSLVASKGADYGYTF

v_gene: TRBV12-2
abundance: few
j_gene: TRBJ1-2
d_gene: NA
len: 14
CDR3nt: TGTGCAAGTCGCTCGTTAAGACAGGGTTGGGGCTACACCTTC
CDR3aa: CASRSLRQGWGYTF

v_gene: TRBV6-1
abundance: NA
j_gene: TRBJ1-6
d_gene: TRBD1
len: 18
CDR3nt: TGTGCCAGCAGTGAAACCCACCTCGCAGGGGGTGGTAATTCACCCCTCCACTTT
CDR3aa: CASSETHLAGGGNSPLHF

v_gene: TRBV7-3
abundance: NA
j_gene: TRBJ2-2
d_gene: TRBD1
len: 16
CDR3nt: TGTGCCAGCAGCACCGAGGGACAGATCAACACCGGGGAGCTGTTTTTT
CDR3aa: CASSTEGQINTGELFF